A selection of T cell receptor beta chains follows, all from one sample in a study of shared clonotypes between healthy human individuals. This table comes from immunoSEQ multiplex PCR, and its TCRdb copy is limited to in-frame clones, with some not included. Among 2 million to 2.5 million clones listed, over 85% were seen once. The specimen was naive CD4+ T cells from PBMCs. The receptor set was obtained from a man aged 18 to 30 in good health. Some clones in this sample may be carry-over from other donors' samples. Each CDR3 is given with its conserved first and last residue. The D gene is left open where the match is weak. Only part of the rows carry a size: once, few, many, or a class if the clone is expanded.

d_call clone_size j_call v_call cdr3_length cdr3_aa cdr3_nt
. . TRBJ2-7 TRBV27 15 CASSLGTAGSYEQYF TGTGCCAGCAGTTTAGGGACTGCGGGCTCCTACGAGCAGTACTTC
. . TRBJ2-3 TRBV7-2 15 CASSPRLAGGDTQYF TGTGCCAGCAGCCCTCGACTAGCAGGGGGAGATACGCAGTATTTT
TRBD1 once TRBJ1-5 TRBV5-1 21 CASKGELAREWDRGGDQPQHF TGCGCCAGTAAGGGCGAATTAGCCAGGGAGTGGGACAGGGGGGGTGATCAGCCCCAGCATTTT
. . TRBJ1-5 TRBV14 14 CASSQGGAGQPQHF TGTGCCAGCAGCCAAGGGGGGGCTGGTCAGCCCCAGCATTTT
TRBD1 . TRBJ2-7 TRBV7-8 15 CASSPTGTGAYEQYF TGTGCCAGCAGCCCGACGGGGACAGGGGCCTACGAGCAGTACTTC
. . TRBJ2-6 TRBV27 13 CASSFGGANVLTF TGTGCCAGCAGTTTCGGTGGGGCCAACGTCCTGACTTTC
. . TRBJ2-7 TRBV11-2 15 CASSLHLVSSYEQYF TGTGCCAGCAGCTTACACCTCGTAAGCTCCTACGAGCAGTACTTC
. . TRBJ2-3 TRBV9 17 CASSEGIGTASTDTQYF TGTGCCAGCAGCGAAGGGATCGGGACGGCCAGCACAGATACGCAGTATTTT
. . TRBJ2-2 TRBV2 15 CASSAGTKRTGELFF TGTGCCAGCAGTGCCGGGACAAAACGCACCGGGGAGCTGTTTTTT
TRBD1 . TRBJ2-7 TRBV30 13 CAWSRDRGHEQYF TGTGCCTGGAGCCGGGACAGGGGCCACGAGCAGTACTTC
. . TRBJ1-5 TRBV28 13 CASSLFDNQPQHF TGTGCCAGCAGTTTATTCGACAATCAGCCCCAGCATTTT
. . TRBJ2-1 TRBV29-1 15 CSVEVRGGSYNEQFF TGCAGCGTTGAAGTGCGGGGTGGCTCCTACAATGAGCAGTTCTTC
. once TRBJ2-7 TRBV7-2 12 CASSLVAYEQYF TGTGCCAGCAGCTTAGTTGCGTACGAGCAGTACTTC
. once TRBJ1-5 TRBV7-8 13 CASSLERIQPQHF TGTGCCAGCAGCTTAGAGCGGATTCAGCCCCAGCATTTT
. . TRBJ2-2 TRBV7-9 15 CASSPLAGPTGELFF TGTGCCAGCAGCCCCCTCGCAGGACCAACCGGGGAGCTGTTTTTT
. . TRBJ1-1 TRBV5-1 14 CASSLVGKNAEAFF TGCGCCAGCAGCTTGGTCGGAAAGAACGCTGAAGCTTTCTTT
. . TRBJ1-3 TRBV28 11 CASRFRNTIYF TGTGCCAGCAGGTTCAGAAACACCATATATTTT
TRBD1 . TRBJ2-7 TRBV18 16 CASSSLGQGVTYEQYF TGTGCCAGCTCATCCCTCGGACAGGGAGTAACCTACGAGCAGTACTTC
TRBD2 . TRBJ2-2 TRBV7-2 19 CASSLKTSGSLKVPGELFF TGTGCCAGCAGCTTAAAGACTAGCGGGAGCCTTAAGGTCCCCGGGGAGCTGTTTTTT
TRBD1 once TRBJ1-4 TRBV10-3 12 CATATGDEKLFF TGTGCCACCGCGACAGGGGATGAAAAACTGTTTTTT
. . TRBJ2-5 TRBV28 12 CASRDYQETQYF TGTGCCAGCAGGGACTACCAAGAGACCCAGTACTTC
. . TRBJ1-1 TRBV18 13 CASSLRYDTEAFF TGTGCCAGCTCACTCAGGTACGACACTGAAGCTTTCTTT
. . TRBJ2-7 TRBV6-1 13 CAHPVGGRGEQYF TGTGCCCACCCCGTCGGGGGGCGAGGCGAGCAGTACTTC
TRBD1 . TRBJ1-5 TRBV4-2 15 CASSQVGTGRQPQHF TGTGCCAGCAGCCAAGTGGGGACAGGTAGACAGCCCCAGCATTTT
TRBD1 . TRBJ2-3 TRBV11-2 17 CASSPLRTGVRGVTQYF TGTGCCAGCAGCCCCCTCAGGACAGGGGTCAGAGGGGTTACACAGTATTTT
. . TRBJ1-5 TRBV27 16 CASRAVGHFQGQPQHF TGTGCCAGCAGGGCCGTAGGGCACTTCCAGGGGCAGCCCCAGCATTTT
TRBD2 once TRBJ2-1 TRBV7-8 18 CASSLDRPSGRSAHEQFF TGTGCCAGCAGCTTAGATCGACCTAGCGGGAGGTCCGCCCATGAGCAGTTCTTC
TRBD1 . TRBJ1-1 TRBV6-5 14 CASREGQVNTEAFF TGTGCCAGCAGGGAGGGACAGGTGAACACTGAAGCTTTCTTT
. . TRBJ2-7 TRBV7-9 13 CASSLVGSSEQYF TGTGCCAGCAGCTTAGTCGGCTCCTCCGAGCAGTACTTC
. . TRBJ2-1 TRBV29-1 12 CSVLSRGHEQFF TGCAGCGTTCTCTCCAGGGGACATGAGCAGTTCTTC
. . TRBJ2-3 TRBV11-3 15 CASSLGGGIADTQYF TGTGCCAGCAGCTTGGGCGGAGGGATTGCAGATACGCAGTATTTT
TRBD1 . TRBJ2-2 TRBV5-1 16 CASSQGNRGLHGELFF TGCGCCAGCAGCCAAGGGAACAGGGGGCTCCACGGGGAGCTGTTTTTT